This paragraph covers one T cell receptor (beta chain) sequence. Its antigen remains unidentified. Base-call qualities are not available, and no considerably larger clone is one nucleotide away. Each collaborating institution followed its own protocols to collect whole blood in K2EDTA tubes. For TCRbeta analysis, collaborators shipped samples as frozen whole blood, isolated PBMCs, or DNA extracted from either of those sample types. The sample originates from a study of blood T cell repertoires in COVID-19 (dated by TCRdb to the early 2020s). Notes on the research overall: The collaborator samples originated in the United States, Italy and Spain and spanned the acute and convalescent phases of COVID-19. The material from the prospective study consisted of cDNA or gDNA derived from T cells, B-cell-depleted T cells, or PBMCs. Deeply sampled blood TCRbeta repertoires from subjects exposed to, actively infected with, or recovered from COVID-19 were included in the dataset. The repertoires were released in a freely available public database intended as a resource for research on the immune response to SARS-CoV-2. The samples were drawn from the first 160 participants of the ongoing ImmuneRACE study and from 1,254 subjects provided by 6 global collaborators. Nearly every sample came with metadata listing a de-identified subject ID, COVID-19 status, age in years and sex. Where available, HLA class I and class II types were obtained from metadata supplied by the sample provider rather than from assay-based typing. The study at large found these results: How much clinical and demographic metadata was included differed by source and by participant, and the metadata was provided uncurated.

TCRbeta CDR3 regions were amplified from genomic DNA by means of the immunoSEQ Assay, a bias-controlled multiplex PCR. Turning to the authors' computational methods: Nucleated cell counts per sample were estimated from amplification of reference gene primers within the assay. Sequence reads were collapsed and filtered to measure the absolute abundance of every unique TCRbeta CDR3 rearrangement. For each sample, productive Simpson clonality was calculated as the square root of Simpson's diversity index across productive rearrangements. The clones in this table, taken by TCRdb from immuneACCESS, are in-frame only. Not every clone is retained; where verified, under half of the shortfall comes from an unresolved V gene, and the cause of the rest is unknown. V and J calls and clone size are those listed in that table; D and trimming were worked out from the DNA. For this sample the table gives 300,000 to 450,000 clones, of which roughly 86% were detected only once. The leading ten clones occupy approximately 1% of the sample.

A distance of 12 bases separates the germline ends of V and J, which lose 2 bases and 8 bases respectively. The CDR3 starts with the cysteine, ends with the phenylalanine, and has 13 residues. Just the 39-base CDR3 DNA is kept, in frame starting at base 1. CDR1 MNHEY and CDR2 SMNVEV were looked up in the germline V gene (reference sequence). Recombination linked TRBV27 to TRBJ1-2; TRBD1 is a possible D gene, resting on 5 matching bases. Source material: peripheral blood. The sequence derives from a human donor with acute or convalescent COVID-19. The donor label of this sample is uncertain. The sequence in DNA is TGTGCCAGCAGTTTAAAGGCAGGGCACGGCTACACCTTC. Its translation reads: CASSLKAGHGYTF.